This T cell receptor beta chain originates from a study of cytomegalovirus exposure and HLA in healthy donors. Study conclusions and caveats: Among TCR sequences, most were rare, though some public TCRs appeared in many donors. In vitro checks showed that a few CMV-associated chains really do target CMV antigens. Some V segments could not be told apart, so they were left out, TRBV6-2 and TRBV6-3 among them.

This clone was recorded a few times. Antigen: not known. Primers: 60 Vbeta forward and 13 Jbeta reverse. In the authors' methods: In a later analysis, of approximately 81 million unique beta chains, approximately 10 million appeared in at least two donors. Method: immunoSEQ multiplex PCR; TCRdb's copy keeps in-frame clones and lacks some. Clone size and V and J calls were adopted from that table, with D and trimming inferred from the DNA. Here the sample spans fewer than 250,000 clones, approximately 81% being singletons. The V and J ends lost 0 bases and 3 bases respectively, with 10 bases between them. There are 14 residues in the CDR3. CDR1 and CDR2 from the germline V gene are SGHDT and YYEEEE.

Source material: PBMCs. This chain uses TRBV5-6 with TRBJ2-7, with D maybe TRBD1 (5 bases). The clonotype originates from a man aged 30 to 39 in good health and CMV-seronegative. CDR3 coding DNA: TGTGCCAGCAGCTTGGCGGCAGGGCTCTACGAGCAGTACTTC. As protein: CASSLAAGLYEQYF.